This is a list of T cell receptor beta chains from one sample in a study of blood T cell repertoires in COVID-19. Libraries were prepared by immunoSEQ multiplex PCR; TCRdb keeps only in-frame clonotypes and omits some of them. The sample carries more than 110,000 clones, almost 85% recorded once. Specimen: peripheral blood. The receptors were gathered from a man in his fifties or sixties with acute or convalescent COVID-19. Both conserved end residues are part of each CDR3. Each record gives: V gene, J gene, D gene, clone size, CDR3 protein, CDR3 DNA. D genes are given only for firm matches. Clone size is stated in some rows and not others, as once, few, many or a class when expanded.

>TRBV5-1|TRBJ2-3|TRBD2|.
CASSPLAGGGTDTQYF
TGCGCCAGCAGCCCGCTAGCGGGGGGTGGTACAGATACGCAGTATTTT
>TRBV11-2|TRBJ2-7|.|.
CASNLQARVYEQYF
TGTGCCAGCAACCTACAGGCCAGGGTCTACGAGCAGTACTTC
>TRBV28|TRBJ1-5|.|.
CASSSTGFGIQPQHF
TGTGCCAGCAGTTCTACAGGGTTCGGAATTCAGCCCCAGCATTTT
>TRBV6-9|TRBJ2-2|TRBD1|.
CASSYRQGRTTGELFF
TGTGCCAGCAGTTATCGACAGGGACGGACCACCGGGGAGCTGTTTTTT
>TRBV10-3|TRBJ2-7|TRBD1|.
CAITDRDSYEQYF
TGTGCCATCACCGACCGGGACAGCTACGAGCAGTACTTC
>TRBV29-1|TRBJ2-7|TRBD1|.
CSARTGTTYEQYF
TGCAGCGCCCGGACAGGGACGACCTACGAGCAGTACTTC
>TRBV3-1/TRBV3-2|TRBJ2-7|TRBD2|.
CASSQDGFGGGPNEQYF
TGTGCCAGCAGCCAAGATGGATTCGGGGGAGGGCCCAACGAGCAGTACTTC
>TRBV19|TRBJ1-5|.|.
CASSVTGIRGNQPQHF
TGTGCCAGTAGTGTTACCGGGATTAGGGGCAATCAGCCCCAGCATTTT
>TRBV10-3|TRBJ2-3|TRBD2|.
CAISLAGERDTQYF
TGTGCCATCAGTTTAGCGGGAGAAAGAGATACGCAGTATTTT
>TRBV5-1|TRBJ2-1|TRBD2|.
CASSLFGLGTNEQFF
TGCGCCAGCAGCTTGTTTGGACTAGGGACGAATGAGCAGTTCTTC
>TRBV27|TRBJ1-2|TRBD1|once
CASSLRTGGSYGYTF
TGTGCCAGCAGTCTACGGACAGGGGGCAGCTATGGCTACACCTTC
>TRBV12-5|TRBJ1-2|.|.
CASGTRTTRYGYTF
TGTGCTAGTGGTACCCGGACAACGCGCTATGGCTACACCTTC
>TRBV5-1|TRBJ2-7|.|.
CASSLGIGAGGISYEQYF
TGCGCCAGCAGCTTGGGGATCGGGGCGGGCGGGATCTCCTACGAGCAGTACTTC
>TRBV3-1/TRBV3-2|TRBJ1-2|.|few
CASSHRRSYGYTF
TGTGCCAGCAGCCACCGGCGGAGCTATGGCTACACCTTC
>TRBV6-5|TRBJ1-1|TRBD1|.
CASSYSPGTGPTEAFF
TGTGCCAGCAGTTACTCACCCGGGACAGGGCCCACTGAAGCTTTCTTT
>TRBV18|TRBJ2-1|.|few
CASSVGDYNEQFF
TGTGCCAGCTCAGTCGGGGACTACAATGAGCAGTTCTTC
>TRBV12-5|TRBJ2-1|TRBD2|.
CASGLPGLAGNEQFF
TGTGCTAGTGGTTTGCCGGGACTAGCGGGGAATGAGCAGTTCTTC
>TRBV24-1|TRBJ2-1|TRBD2|.
CATGVSGRGEQFF
TGTGCCACCGGGGTAAGCGGGAGAGGTGAGCAGTTCTTC
>TRBV12-3/TRBV12-4|TRBJ2-7|TRBD1|.
CASSLGQNYEQYF
TGTGCCAGCAGTTTGGGACAGAACTACGAGCAGTACTTC
>TRBV19|TRBJ2-4|TRBD2|.
CASSIKLAGGGAKNIQYF
TGTGCCAGTAGTATTAAACTAGCGGGAGGGGGGGCCAAAAACATTCAGTACTTC
>TRBV5-1|TRBJ2-1|.|few
CASSLAAPSYNEQFF
TGCGCCAGCAGCTTGGCCGCGCCCTCCTACAATGAGCAGTTCTTC
>TRBV3-1/TRBV3-2|TRBJ1-1|.|.
CASSQVTRSEAFF
TGTGCCAGCAGCCAAGTGACGAGGTCAGAAGCTTTCTTT
>TRBV5-1|TRBJ1-6|TRBD1|many
CASTSTTGGISPLHF
TGCGCCAGCACATCTACGACAGGGGGCATTTCACCCCTCCACTTT
>TRBV6-5|TRBJ2-3|TRBD2|.
CASSYSGRGGSDTQYF
TGTGCCAGCAGTTACTCGGGGCGGGGGGGCTCTGATACGCAGTATTTT
>TRBV5-1|TRBJ1-2|.|.
CASTLSFNYGYTF
TGCGCCAGCACCTTAAGCTTTAACTATGGCTACACCTTC
>TRBV19|TRBJ1-3|.|.
CASSPTPGSSGNTIYF
TGTGCCAGTAGTCCTACTCCAGGGTCCTCTGGAAACACCATATATTTT
>TRBV6-1|TRBJ1-5|TRBD1|once
CASSDRDRGPVERTPQHF
TGTGCCAGCAGTGACCGGGACAGGGGCCCGGTTGAGCGTACGCCCCAGCATTTT
>TRBV24-1|TRBJ2-3|.|.
CATNGQLTDTQYF
TGTGCCACCAATGGACAGCTCACAGATACGCAGTATTTT
>TRBV4-1|TRBJ2-3|TRBD1|.
CASSQDLPGGLFTDTQYF
TGCGCCAGCAGCCAAGACCTCCCAGGGGGATTATTCACAGATACGCAGTATTTT
>TRBV2|TRBJ2-4|.|.
CASSVMAIAKNIQYF
TGTGCCAGCAGTGTAATGGCAATAGCCAAAAACATTCAGTACTTC
>TRBV12-5|TRBJ2-7|.|once
CASGLDWGAADEQYF
TGTGCTAGTGGTTTGGATTGGGGCGCCGCGGACGAGCAGTACTTC
>TRBV7-9|TRBJ2-7|.|.
CASSTRGYEQYF
TGTGCCAGCAGCACCCGGGGCTACGAGCAGTACTTC
>TRBV2|TRBJ1-1|TRBD1|.
CASRRGENTEAFF
TGTGCCAGCCGCAGGGGGGAGAACACTGAAGCTTTCTTT
>TRBV10-3|TRBJ2-7|TRBD2|.
CAISLGGSGRAYEQYF
TGTGCCATCAGTCTGGGTGGTAGCGGGAGGGCCTACGAGCAGTACTTC
>TRBV20-1|TRBJ1-2|.|once
CSASEGGYGYTF
TGCAGTGCTAGTGAGGGGGGCTATGGCTACACCTTC
>TRBV5-4|TRBJ2-2|.|.
CASSLTQGGTGELFF
TGTGCCAGCAGCTTAACACAGGGTGGTACCGGGGAGCTGTTTTTT
>TRBV5-1|TRBJ1-4|.|.
CASSVDSPTNEKLFF
TGCGCCAGCAGCGTGGACAGTCCAACTAATGAAAAACTGTTTTTT
>TRBV9|TRBJ2-3|TRBD2|.
CASSAPLGGGRDTQYF
TGTGCCAGCAGCGCACCCCTCGGGGGGGGGAGAGATACGCAGTATTTT
>TRBV20-1|TRBJ1-3|.|once
CSASRQSSGNTIYF
TGCAGTGCTAGTCGACAGAGCTCTGGAAACACCATATATTTT
>TRBV7-2|TRBJ2-7|.|.
CASSRGTEPYEQYF
TGTGCCAGCAGCCGCGGGACTGAACCCTACGAGCAGTACTTC
>TRBV28|TRBJ1-1|.|few
CASSLWIGANTEAFF
TGTGCCAGCAGTTTATGGATAGGGGCGAACACTGAAGCTTTCTTT
>TRBV6-4|TRBJ2-3|.|.
CASSLTSESSTDTQYF
TGTGCCAGCAGTCTAACCTCGGAGTCTAGCACAGATACGCAGTATTTT
>TRBV14|TRBJ1-6|.|.
CASSQGASGSPLHF
TGTGCCAGCAGCCAGGGGGCCTCGGGGTCACCCCTCCACTTT
>TRBV5-6|TRBJ1-5|.|.
CASSSTGRRQPQHF
TGTGCCAGCAGCTCGACCGGGCGGAGGCAGCCCCAGCATTTT
>TRBV6-5|TRBJ1-2|.|.
CASSYGGNFYGYTF
TGTGCCAGCAGTTACGGCGGAAACTTCTATGGCTACACCTTC
>TRBV19|TRBJ2-1|TRBD2|.
CASSLQARGDNEQFF
TGTGCCAGTAGCCTCCAAGCTCGGGGGGACAATGAGCAGTTCTTC
>TRBV19|TRBJ2-3|.|.
CASKAGTDTQYF
TGTGCCAGTAAGGCCGGGACAGATACGCAGTATTTT
>TRBV5-4|TRBJ1-6|TRBD1|.
CASSYGQDSPLHF
TGTGCCAGCAGCTATGGACAGGATTCACCCCTCCACTTT
>TRBV20-1|TRBJ1-2|TRBD1|once
CSLQGALGYTF
TGCAGCCTCCAGGGGGCGCTTGGCTACACCTTC
>TRBV11-1|TRBJ2-6|.|.
CASSLGSGVGANVLTF
TGTGCCAGCAGCTTAGGATCAGGGGTTGGGGCCAACGTCCTGACTTTC